The table lists the clone carrying this TCR beta chain with many counts. Its antigen remains unidentified. The V gene end was trimmed by 5 bases and the J gene end by 5 bases; junction bases not matched to a gene: 8. The CDR3 runs to 14 residues. CDR1 DFQATT and CDR2 SNEGSKA come from the germline V gene (reference sequence). The entry originates in a study of T cells after yellow fever vaccination. Overall study context: SMART-Seq v4 Ultra Low Input prepared libraries from low-cell fractions. General observations from the study: Most clones from primary vaccination were detected again post-booster (roughly 95% CD4, 88% CD8). Clonotypes appearing in both CD4 and CD8 compartments existed, and their share was small.

The 5'RACE template-switching step produced TCR cDNA and added a universal primer site and UMIs. TCRdb recomputed calls from the 5' RACE reads with MiXCR, one row per CDR3 protein. The table lists some 390,000 distinct CDR3 sequences, around 20% of them singletons, with 15% to 20% in the top ten. V is TRBV20-1 and J is TRBJ1-1; 10 bases map to TRBD1. The receptor comes from a man between 18 and 35 years old who received the YFV17D yellow fever vaccine. The material sequenced was PBMCs, taken before the yellow fever booster vaccination. This CDR3 reads CSAPRQGAITEAFF. In DNA form, the CDR3 reads TGCAGTGCTCCTCGACAGGGGGCGATTACTGAAGCTTTCTTT.